Listed below are T cell receptor beta chains from one sample, sequenced in a study of shared clonotypes between healthy human individuals. The repertoire was sequenced with immunoSEQ multiplex PCR; TCRdb's copy has only in-frame clones and lacks some. The repertoire holds 2 million to 2.5 million clones, with roughly 95% as singletons. Sequenced material: naive CD4+ T cells sorted from blood. These receptors were collected from a young man in good health. Both conserved end residues are part of each CDR3. A D gene is named only where the DNA matches it firmly.

CDR3 length: 14
D gene: .
V gene: TRBV27
J gene: TRBJ1-2
CDR3 protein: CASSSTGGYYGYTF
CDR3 DNA: TGTGCCAGCAGTTCGACGGGGGGGTACTATGGCTACACCTTC

CDR3 length: 13
D gene: .
V gene: TRBV28
J gene: TRBJ1-5
CDR3 protein: CASRMSGNQPQHF
CDR3 DNA: TGTGCCAGCAGGATGAGTGGCAATCAGCCCCAGCATTTT

CDR3 length: 15
D gene: TRBD2
V gene: TRBV6-1
J gene: TRBJ2-5
CDR3 protein: CASSPLAGGRETQYF
CDR3 DNA: TGTGCCAGCAGCCCTCTAGCGGGGGGGCGAGAGACCCAGTACTTC

CDR3 length: 13
D gene: .
V gene: TRBV25-1
J gene: TRBJ2-5
CDR3 protein: CASSDGLGETQYF
CDR3 DNA: TGTGCCAGCAGTGACGGGTTGGGAGAGACCCAGTACTTC

CDR3 length: 10
D gene: .
V gene: TRBV20-1
J gene: TRBJ2-3
CDR3 protein: CSLVRDTQYF
CDR3 DNA: TGCAGTCTAGTTAGGGATACGCAGTATTTT

CDR3 length: 17
D gene: TRBD2
V gene: TRBV19
J gene: TRBJ2-7
CDR3 protein: CASSPGLAEGSSYEQYF
CDR3 DNA: TGTGCCAGTAGTCCCGGACTAGCGGAGGGGTCCTCCTACGAGCAGTACTTC

CDR3 length: 19
D gene: TRBD2
V gene: TRBV11-2
J gene: TRBJ2-4
CDR3 protein: CASSPVGGGDQLAKNIQYF
CDR3 DNA: TGTGCCAGCAGCCCCGTCGGGGGGGGCGACCAACTAGCCAAAAACATTCAGTACTTC

CDR3 length: 15
D gene: .
V gene: TRBV5-4
J gene: TRBJ2-5
CDR3 protein: CATRSVGGPGETQYF
CDR3 DNA: TGTGCCACCCGCTCGGTGGGGGGGCCGGGAGAGACCCAGTACTTC

CDR3 length: 14
D gene: .
V gene: TRBV6-1
J gene: TRBJ1-2
CDR3 protein: CASSAYRGDYGYTF
CDR3 DNA: TGTGCCAGCAGTGCATACAGAGGCGACTATGGCTACACCTTC

CDR3 length: 16
D gene: TRBD2
V gene: TRBV6-1
J gene: TRBJ2-7
CDR3 protein: CASSVKPGLAGVEQYF
CDR3 DNA: TGTGCCAGCAGTGTTAAACCGGGACTAGCGGGAGTCGAGCAGTACTTC

CDR3 length: 18
D gene: .
V gene: TRBV21-1
J gene: TRBJ2-1
CDR3 protein: CASSKTGDGRANNDEQFF
CDR3 DNA: TGTGCCAGCAGCAAAACGGGGGATGGCAGGGCAAACAACGATGAGCAGTTCTTC

CDR3 length: 13
D gene: .
V gene: TRBV6-5
J gene: TRBJ1-2
CDR3 protein: CATRPGRNYGYTF
CDR3 DNA: TGTGCAACTAGACCCGGCCGAAACTATGGCTACACCTTC